Reported below is one TCR beta chain. Its antigen remains unidentified. The data were obtained in a study of T cell repertoires and HLA-DP antigens. In germline, CDR1 is MNHEY, CDR2 SMNVEV (reference sequence). The CDR3 is 13 amino acids. V lost 4 bases and J lost 6, with 10 bases in between. The repertoire was sequenced with immunoSEQ multiplex PCR; TCRdb's copy has only in-frame clones and lacks some. Among over 100,000 clones listed, roughly 92% were seen once. Input material: CD4+ T cells from PBMCs. V gene TRBV27 combines with J gene TRBJ1-5; D gene uncertain. The TCR sequence derives from a woman under 30 in good health and CMV-seronegative. The CDR3 sequence: CASSWRGGQPQHF. The DNA for the CDR3 is TGTGCCAGCAGTTGGCGGGGAGGTCAGCCCCAGCATTTT.